Following are 29 T cell receptor beta chains from one sample sequenced in a study of shared clonotypes between healthy human individuals. TCRdb keeps only in-frame clones here, not all; method: immunoSEQ multiplex PCR. The sample holds about 1.5 million clones, 95% to 99% seen once. The specimen sequenced was naive CD4+ T cells sorted from blood. Subset reported: CD45RA+ positively selected. The receptors were sampled from a man aged 25-40 years in good health.

CDR3 nucleotide sequence: TGCGCCAGCAGCTTACCTACTAGCGGGGGTAACACCGGGGAGCTGTTTTTT. Translating it yields CASSLPTSGGNTGELFF. J is TRBJ2-2 and V is TRBV5-1, with 11 bases aligning to TRBD2. V lost 2 bases, J lost 2 bases, and 5 bases stayed unmatched. CDR1 and CDR2 from the germline V gene are SGHRS and YFSETQ. There are 17 residues in the CDR3.

The rearrangement links TRBV28 to TRBJ2-7; tentative D call: TRBD2 (6 bases). The V and J ends lost 1 base and 5 bases respectively, with 24 bases between them. The CDR3 length is 18 residues. The germline V gene encodes CDR1 MDHEN and CDR2 SYDVKM. The CDR3 bases are TGTGCCAGCAGTTTATCATCGGGACGCGGAACGGGAGTCAACGAGCAGTACTTC. Translation: CASSLSSGRGTGVNEQYF.

This chain links TRBV5-1 with TRBJ2-7, with 15 bases aligning to TRBD2. The junction had 4 bases not matched to a gene; V was cut back by 3 bases and J by 3 bases. Germline CDR1 reads SGHRS; CDR2 reads YFSETQ. The CDR3 has 16 residues. CDR3 sequence (DNA): TGCGCCAGCAGCTGGGGACTAGCGGGAGGTATCTACGAGCAGTACTTC. Translated: CASSWGLAGGIYEQYF.

The rearrangement uses TRBV15 and TRBJ2-1; 10 nucleotides line up with TRBD2. The ends lost 0 bases at V and 1 base at J; junction bases unmatched: 6. CDR1 and CDR2 (germline): LNHNV, YYDKDF (reference sequence). The length of the CDR3 is 18 residues. The CDR3 region has the DNA TGTGCCACCAGCAGAGATCTCCCTAGCGGGAGTTCCTACAATGAGCAGTTCTTC. Its protein is CATSRDLPSGSSYNEQFF.

This sequence joins TRBV29-1 and TRBJ2-7; D call uncertain. V was trimmed by 6 bases and J by 5 bases, leaving 14 bases between them. CDR3 length: 12 residues. CDR1 is SQVTM and CDR2 is ANQGSEA in the germline V gene. CDR3 bases: TGCAGCGTCCTCCGCCCCGGCGACGAGCAGTACTTC. Protein sequence: CSVLRPGDEQYF.

A remark on this clone: The same CDR3 also results from other DNA sequences found in this sample. The V and J genes are TRBV5-1 and TRBJ2-1, with 13 bases lining up with TRBD2. The CDR3 extends over 15 amino acids. Germline CDR1 SGHRS, CDR2 YFSETQ. V shed 4 bases, J shed 7 bases, and the junction held 5 bases outside the gene matches. CDR3 sequence reads: CASSRGLAGENEQFF. The CDR3 bases are TGCGCCAGCAGCCGCGGACTAGCGGGAGAGAATGAGCAGTTCTTC.

V gene TRBV5-1 combines with J gene TRBJ2-7; 7 bases agree with TRBD2. Germline CDR1 SGHRS, CDR2 YFSETQ. V shed 4 bases and J 2 bases; nucleotides not matched to a gene: 6. The CDR3 extends over 14 amino acids. CDR3 DNA: TGCGCCAGCAGCGTCACGAGCGGGACCTACGAGCAGTACTTC. Residues: CASSVTSGTYEQYF.

The table lists this clone with a count of one. The chain employs TRBV2 and TRBJ1-1, with TRBD1 identical over 7 bases. The germline V gene encodes CDR1 SNHLY and CDR2 FYNNEI. The CDR3 extends over 15 amino acids. Unmatched junction bases numbered 11, after V lost 8 bases and J lost 2 bases. The CDR3 spells CASSLFGTENTEAFF. The CDR3 nucleotides are TGTGCCAGCTCCTTGTTCGGGACAGAAAACACTGAAGCTTTCTTT.

The V call is TRBV11-2, the J call TRBJ1-5, with 7 bases fitting TRBD1. V lost 3 bases, J lost 1 base, and 3 bases stayed unmatched. The CDR3 loop spans 15 amino acids. CDR1 SGHAT and CDR2 FQNNGV come from the germline V gene. CDR3 DNA sequence: TGTGCCAGCAGCTTTGGGGGACAGAGCAATCAGCCCCAGCATTTT. Its protein product is CASSFGGQSNQPQHF. Full variable domain (missing parts from reference TRBV11-2 and TRBJ1-5): EAGVAQSPRYKIIEKRQSVAFWCNPISGHATLYWYQQILGQGPKLLIQFQNNGVVDDSQLPKDRFSAERLKGVDSTLKIQPAKLEDSAVYLCASSFGGQSNQPQHFGDGTRLSIL.

J is TRBJ1-1 and V is TRBV14, with D unresolved. Trimming stripped 1 base from V and 6 bases from J, with 9 bases between. The CDR3 extends over 13 amino acids. Germline-derived CDR1 and CDR2 are SGHDN and FVKESK. The chain's CDR3 is CASSQVNNPEAFF. The CDR3, as DNA: TGTGCCAGCAGCCAAGTTAACAACCCTGAAGCTTTCTTT.

The chain joins TRBV15 to TRBJ2-1, with D perhaps TRBD2 (5 bases). Trimming removed 1 base from V and 8 bases from J, with 15 bases in between. Germline V gives CDR1 LNHNV, CDR2 YYDKDF (reference sequence). The CDR3 extends over 15 amino acids. CDR3: CATSRGPPVRDEQFF. The CDR3 nucleotides read TGTGCCACCAGCAGAGGGCCACCTGTGAGGGATGAGCAGTTCTTC.

The chain employs TRBV7-3 and TRBJ2-5, with 7 bases lining up with TRBD2. CDR3 length: 14 amino acids. CDR1 SGHTA and CDR2 FQGTGA come from the germline V gene. The J segment lost 2 bases and the V segment lost 6 bases, leaving 6 bases of the junction unmatched. The CDR3 bases are TGTGCCAGCAGGCCGAGCGGGGTTCAAGAGACCCAGTACTTC. As protein: CASRPSGVQETQYF.

The rearrangement joins TRBV10-3 to TRBJ2-5; no clear D gene. This CDR3 contains 14 residues. V shed 0 bases and J shed 3 bases, with 8 bases lying between them. The germline V gene has CDR1 ENHRY and CDR2 SYGVKD. CDR3 coding DNA: TGTGCCATCAGTGAGTCCCTAGTGGAAGAGACCCAGTACTTC. Translating it yields CAISESLVEETQYF.

The chain carries TRBV6-5 and TRBJ1-2; D gene uncertain. Trimming left V 4 bases short and J 4 bases short, with 7 bases between. CDR1 is MNHEY and CDR2 is SVGAGI in the germline V gene. The CDR3 sequence is 12 residues long. The CDR3 region is CASSSGSYGYTF. CDR3 nucleotide sequence: TGTGCCAGCAGTTCGGGATCCTATGGCTACACCTTC.

The CDR3 sequence is CASSLQLGRETQYF. The CDR3 DNA sequence: TGTGCCAGCAGCTTACAGTTGGGACGGGAGACCCAGTACTTC. J is TRBJ2-5 and V is TRBV7-2, with D perhaps assigned TRBD1 or TRBD2 (5 bases each). Germline V gives CDR1 SGHTA, CDR2 FQGNSA. Trimming stripped 2 bases from V and 5 bases from J, with 12 bases between. The length of the CDR3 is 14 residues.

V usage is TRBV18 and J usage is TRBJ2-7, with D unclear. V was pared by 2 bases and J by 3 bases, with 8 bases between. The CDR3 covers 13 residues. Germline V gene sequence: CDR1 KGHSH, CDR2 LQKENI. CDR3 loop: CASSPSLGYEQYF. The CDR3 region has the DNA TGTGCCAGCTCACCAAGTTTGGGCTACGAGCAGTACTTC.

The CDR3 coding sequence is TGTGCCAGCAGCTACTTGGCAAGCGGGAGAAGTACCGGGGAGCTGTTTTTT. It specifies CASSYLASGRSTGELFF. This chain links TRBV9 with TRBJ2-2; 8 nucleotides agree with TRBD2. Germline V gene lookup returns CDR1 SGDLS and CDR2 YYNGEE. The CDR3 spans 17 residues. With 4 bases clipped from V and 5 bases from J, the junction kept 13 bases outside the gene matches.

The chain uses TRBV5-5 and TRBJ1-3; D is unresolved. The ends were cut back, 4 bases at V and 0 bases at J, with 11 bases in the middle. Germline loops: CDR1 SGHKS, CDR2 YYEKEE (reference sequence). This CDR3 has 15 amino acids. CDR3 in DNA: TGTGCCAGCAGCCGAACGTACAGCTCTGGAAACACCATATATTTT. Encoded protein: CASSRTYSSGNTIYF.

The gene calls are TRBV6-6 and TRBJ1-5, with D possibly being TRBD1 (5 bases). This CDR3 contains 16 residues. Trimming removed 7 bases from V and 3 bases from J, with 19 bases in between. Looked up from germline, CDR1 is MNHNY and CDR2 is SVGAGI (reference sequence). Here the CDR3 reads CASIRAGRGDNQPQHF. The CDR3 DNA reads TGTGCCAGCATCCGGGCGGGACGGGGCGACAATCAGCCCCAGCATTTT.

The chain joins TRBV14 to TRBJ2-1, with 10 bases lining up with TRBD2. Germline CDR1 reads SGHDN; CDR2 reads FVKESK. The CDR3 totals 15 residues. Trimming at V came to 4 bases and at J to 5 bases, leaving 5 bases not matched to a gene. Here the CDR3 reads CASSPRTSGNNEQFF. DNA for the CDR3: TGTGCCAGCAGCCCACGGACTAGCGGTAACAATGAGCAGTTCTTC.

The J gene is TRBJ1-1, the V gene TRBV11-2, with D perhaps matching TRBD1 (5 bases). The CDR3 totals 13 residues. Germline V CDR1 and CDR2: SGHAT, FQNNGV. V gave up 6 bases and J gave up 8 bases, with 16 bases separating them. Here the CDR3 DNA reads TGTGCCAGCAGTCTTCTGGGGCCGGTGGAAGCTTTCTTT. Its protein is CASSLLGPVEAFF. Supplemented by reference TRBV11-2 and TRBJ1-1, the full variable domain reads EAGVAQSPRYKIIEKRQSVAFWCNPISGHATLYWYQQILGQGPKLLIQFQNNGVVDDSQLPKDRFSAERLKGVDSTLKIQPAKLEDSAVYLCASSLLGPVEAFFGQGTRLTVV.

The chain joins TRBV18 to TRBJ2-7; D gene uncertain. V lost 2 bases and J lost 5, with 7 bases in between. The CDR3 spans 12 residues. The germline V gene encodes CDR1 KGHSH and CDR2 LQKENI. CDR3 in amino acids: CASSPKYDEQYF. For the CDR3, the DNA is TGTGCCAGCTCACCAAAGTACGACGAGCAGTACTTC. The entire variable domain, with the rest obtained from reference TRBV18 and TRBJ2-7, is as follows: NAGVMQNPRHLVRRRGQEARLRCSPMKGHSHVYWYRQLPEEGLKFMVYLQKENIIDESGMPKERFSAEFPKEGPSILRIQQVVRGDSAAYFCASSPKYDEQYFGPGTRLTVT.

This rearrangement joins TRBV9 to TRBJ2-1, with 8 bases matching TRBD1. The V gene end was trimmed by 4 bases and the J gene end by 2 bases; junction bases not matched to a gene: 11. The CDR3 is 17 amino acids. Germline-derived CDR1 and CDR2 are SGDLS and YYNGEE. CDR3 nucleotide sequence: TGTGCCAGCAGCCCAAACCCCAGGGGGCTAACCTACAATGAGCAGTTCTTC. The encoded protein is CASSPNPRGLTYNEQFF.

The chain recombines TRBV7-2 with TRBJ1-4; 8 positions match TRBD1. Germline V CDR1 and CDR2: SGHTA, FQGNSA. The J segment lost 8 bases and the V segment lost 0 bases, leaving 8 bases of the junction unmatched. This CDR3 is built from 16 residues. DNA of the CDR3: TGTGCCAGCAGCTTAGCGGGGGACAGGAGGACCGAAAAACTGTTTTTT. This encodes CASSLAGDRRTEKLFF.

The chain couples TRBV18 to TRBJ1-2; no reliable D call. CDR1 and CDR2 from the germline V gene are KGHSH and LQKENI. With 3 bases removed from V and 6 bases from J, the gap between germline ends came to 8 bases. The CDR3 is 12 amino acids. The DNA for the CDR3 is TGTGCCAGCTCACCGACAATCCATGGCTACACCTTC. It specifies CASSPTIHGYTF. Full variable domain (rest looked up from reference TRBV18 and TRBJ1-2): NAGVMQNPRHLVRRRGQEARLRCSPMKGHSHVYWYRQLPEEGLKFMVYLQKENIIDESGMPKERFSAEFPKEGPSILRIQQVVRGDSAAYFCASSPTIHGYTFGSGTRLTVV.

The chain employs TRBV10-1 and TRBJ2-1; D possibly corresponds to TRBD2 (6 bases). V lost 8 bases and J 6 bases, leaving 20 bases between the germline ends. The CDR3 runs to 15 residues. CDR1 and CDR2 (germline): WNHNN, SYGVQD (reference sequence). The CDR3 reads CASSRDSVVGNEQFF. CDR3 sequence (DNA): TGCGCCAGCTCCCGGGACTCCGTCGTAGGCAATGAGCAGTTCTTC.

The rearrangement links TRBV7-2 to TRBJ1-2; D possibly corresponds to TRBD1 (5 bases). The CDR3 loop spans 16 amino acids. Germline values: CDR1 SGHTA, CDR2 FQGNSA. Trimming shortened V by 4 bases and J by 1 base, and 16 bases separated the two germline ends. CDR3 region: CASSSRRQGDNYGYTF. CDR3 bases: TGTGCCAGCAGCTCCCGCCGCCAGGGTGATAACTATGGCTACACCTTC.

The rearrangement uses TRBV6-5 and TRBJ2-5; 12 bases agree with TRBD2. Per germline, CDR1 MNHEY and CDR2 SVGAGI. Unmatched junction bases numbered 6, after V lost 6 bases and J lost 4 bases. The CDR3 totals 15 residues. CDR3 loop: CASRRQTSGRETQYF. CDR3 DNA sequence: TGTGCCAGCAGACGACAGACTAGCGGGAGAGAGACCCAGTACTTC.

DNA of the CDR3: TGTGCCAGTAGTCCTATGGACCGTCAAGAGACCCAGTACTTC. Amino acids: CASSPMDRQETQYF. The chain employs TRBV19 and TRBJ2-5; D call uncertain. Germline V gene data show CDR1 as LNHDA and CDR2 as SQIVND (reference sequence). V dropped 5 bases and J dropped 2 bases, with 12 bases sitting between them. The CDR3 runs to 14 residues.